Below are 7 T cell receptor beta chains sequenced from a single sample in a study of T cells in Graves' hyperthyroidism and ophthalmopathy. Amplification targeted TCR beta CDR3 regions from RNA transcripts. TCR CDR3 regions were first amplified by RT-PCR with HTBI primers. Each CDR3 protein gets one entry after TCRdb re-called the multiplex PCR reads with MiXCR. The sample lists around 720,000 distinct CDR3 sequences; over 35% were seen once. Sequencing input: blood. The origin of the receptors is a middle-aged woman with Graves' hyperthyroidism.

About this clonotype itself: The germline gene is not matched at one end of the junction; a read error may be the cause. The J gene is TRBJ2-7, the V gene TRBV6-1; 7 nucleotides line up with TRBD1. The CDR3 has 12 amino acids. Germline-derived CDR1 and CDR2 are MNHNS and SASEGT. Here the CDR3 reads CASSGGQVKQYF. CDR3 in DNA: TGTGCTAGCAGTGGAGGACAGGTCAAGCAGTACTTC.

The chain recombines TRBV10-1 with TRBJ1-5; no clear D. Germline CDR1 is WNHNN and CDR2 is SYGVQD (reference sequence). V was pared by 3 bases and J by 2 bases, with 5 bases between. The CDR3 length is 13 residues. The DNA for the CDR3 is TGCGCCAGCAGTGATTTCGGCAATCAGCCCCAGCATTTT. This translates into CASSDFGNQPQHF.

This clonotype was observed a single time. The chain joins TRBV20-1 to TRBJ2-7; the match to TRBD1 covers 8 bases. From germline, CDR1 is DFQATT and CDR2 SNEGSKA (reference sequence). The CDR3 loop spans 13 amino acids. V shed 4 bases, J shed 4 bases, and the junction held 6 bases outside the gene matches. The CDR3 sequence is CSATPGQGYEQYF. For the CDR3, the DNA is TGCAGTGCTACCCCTGGACAGGGTTACGAGCAGTACTTC.

This clonotype was found a few times. The chain joins TRBV5-6 to TRBJ1-2; 9 bases fit TRBD1. Trimming took 4 bases from V and 2 from J; bases not matched to a gene: 12. This CDR3 is built from 17 residues. The germline V gene encodes CDR1 SGHDT and CDR2 YYEEEE. This chain's CDR3 is CASSPDRGRWPNYGYTF. CDR3 DNA sequence: TGTGCCAGCAGCCCGGACAGGGGACGTTGGCCGAACTATGGCTACACCTTC.

This clonotype appeared many times. V and J are TRBV20-1 and TRBJ1-2; 10 bases line up with TRBD1. There are 17 residues in the CDR3. V shed 5 bases and J 3 bases; nucleotides not matched to a gene: 15. The germline V gene encodes CDR1 DFQATT and CDR2 SNEGSKA (reference sequence). Here the CDR3 reads CSAPLFEDRGFYYGYTF. Here the CDR3 DNA reads TGCAGTGCTCCCCTTTTTGAGGACAGGGGGTTTTACTATGGCTACACCTTC.

Many counts were recorded for this clonotype. This chain joins TRBV7-9 and TRBJ2-5, with D perhaps TRBD1 (7 bases). Germline CDR1 SEHNR, CDR2 FQNEAQ (reference sequence). V lost 5 bases, J lost 3 bases, and 19 bases lay in between. This CDR3 comprises 16 residues. In DNA, the CDR3 is TGTGCCAGCAGCCCAGCCAGGGGGGTTGTGAAAGAGACCCAGTACTTC. It translates to CASSPARGVVKETQYF.

This clonotype showed up many times. This chain uses TRBV15 with TRBJ1-1, with D unresolved. The CDR3 sequence is 13 residues long. Trimming took 1 base from V and 1 from J, leaving 4 bases between them. CDR1 is LNHNV and CDR2 is YYDKDF in the germline V gene (reference sequence). The CDR3 spells CATSRVGNTEAFF. In nucleotides, the CDR3 is TGTGCCACCAGCAGAGTAGGGAACACTGAAGCTTTCTTT.